Listed here is a single T cell receptor beta chain. The antigen remains undetermined. The germline gene is not matched at one end of the junction; a read error may be the cause. The CDR3 extends 3 residues past the end of the read, so its final part is completed from the germline J gene. The CDR3 runs to 14 residues. All donors had a single incident cervical HPV16 infection, not prevalent. Dot-blot hybridization genotyped cervical HPV amplified with MY09/MY11 PCR. Assay: immunoSEQ multiplex PCR; the TCRdb copy retains only in-frame clones and omits some. This sample's table has under 40,000 clones. The data belong to a study of T cells in women clearing cervical HPV infection. Study-wide points: TRBV6-7 abundance was lower in cases than controls (0.11% versus 0.16%). Effector/memory and HPV-specific T cells were not isolated, and association timing is unknown.

The material sequenced was blood buffy coat. The chain combines TRBV12-3 or TRBV12-4 with TRBJ1-5, with D possibly being TRBD1 (6 bases). This sequence originates from a woman aged 18-70 years with a cervical HPV16 infection that either progressed to CIN3+ or cleared (not recorded which). The part of the CDR3 DNA that was read is TGTGCCAGCGGTTTACAGGGCCCCGCAAGCCCC. It encodes CASGLQGPASP. The entire CDR3 is CASGLQGPASPQHF.